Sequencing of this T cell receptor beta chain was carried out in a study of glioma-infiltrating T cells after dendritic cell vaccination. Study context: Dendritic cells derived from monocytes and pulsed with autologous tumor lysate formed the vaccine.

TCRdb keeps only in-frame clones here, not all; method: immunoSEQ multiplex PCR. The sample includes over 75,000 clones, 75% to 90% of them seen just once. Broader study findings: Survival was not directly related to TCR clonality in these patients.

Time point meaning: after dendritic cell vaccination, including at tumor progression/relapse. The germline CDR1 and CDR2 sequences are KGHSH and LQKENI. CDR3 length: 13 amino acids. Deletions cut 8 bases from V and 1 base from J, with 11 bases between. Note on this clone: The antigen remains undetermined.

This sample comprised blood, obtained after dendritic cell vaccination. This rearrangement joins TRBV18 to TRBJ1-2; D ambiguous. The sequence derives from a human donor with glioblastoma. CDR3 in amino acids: CASLSGVNYGYTF. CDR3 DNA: TGTGCCAGCCTCAGCGGCGTTAACTATGGCTACACCTTC.